The 29 T cell receptor beta chains presented below share a single source sample, sequenced in a study of glioma-infiltrating T cells after dendritic cell vaccination. Produced via immunoSEQ multiplex PCR; TCRdb's table is partial and in-frame only. The sample has around 100,000 clones, approximately 80% seen once; the top ten hold 10% to 15%. Sequenced here: blood, sampled before dendritic cell vaccination. The receptors were gathered from a human donor with glioblastoma.

This chain connects TRBV7-2 to TRBJ2-5, with 8 bases identical to TRBD1. Germline CDR1 and CDR2: SGHTA and FQGNSA. Trimming took 2 bases from V and 5 from J; bases not matched to a gene: 1. This CDR3 comprises 13 residues. The CDR3 spells CASSLTGGETQYF. CDR3 DNA sequence: TGTGCCAGCAGCTTAACAGGGGGGGAGACCCAGTACTTC.

This rearrangement joins TRBV5-4 to TRBJ1-2, with D perhaps TRBD1 (6 bases). Trimming removed 1 base from V and 4 bases from J, with 14 bases in between. CDR3 length equals 15 residues. The germline V gene encodes CDR1 SGHNT and CDR2 YYREEE (reference sequence). The CDR3 sequence is CASSLSSGAFYGYTF. CDR3 nucleotides: TGTGCCAGCAGCTTGTCCTCAGGGGCCTTCTATGGCTACACCTTC.

This clone was seen a few times. The chain joins TRBV30 to TRBJ1-2; D remains ambiguous. Between the trimmed V and J ends, which lost 0 bases and 0 bases, there was a span of 14 bases. In germline, CDR1 is GTSNPN, CDR2 SVGIG (reference sequence). The CDR3 contains 16 residues. The CDR3 coding sequence is TGTGCCTGGAGTGTACCCCGCAGCGGCACTAACTATGGCTACACCTTC. This codes for CAWSVPRSGTNYGYTF.

The chain links TRBV11-2 to TRBJ2-1, with TRBD1 matching 7 bases. The V gene's germline CDR1 is SGHAT and CDR2 FQNNGV. This CDR3 is built from 15 residues. V lost 5 bases, J lost 9 bases, and 13 bases stayed unmatched. The CDR3 is CASSNGPDRLGEQFF. Written as DNA, the CDR3 is TGTGCCAGCAGCAACGGCCCGGACAGGCTGGGTGAGCAGTTCTTC.

This sequence joins TRBV6-1 and TRBJ2-1; 11 bases line up with TRBD1. Germline CDR1 MNHNS, CDR2 SASEGT. The CDR3 totals 15 residues. V trimming: 3 bases; J trimming: 8 bases; junction bases outside the gene matches: 6. The CDR3 loop reads CASSEDRGRLDEQFF. CDR3 DNA: TGTGCCAGCAGTGAGGACAGGGGGCGCTTGGATGAGCAGTTCTTC.

V gene TRBV25-1 combines with J gene TRBJ1-2; 9 bases are a match to TRBD1. This CDR3 has 15 residues. V was pared by 1 base and J by 3 bases, with 3 bases of the junction left unmatched. Germline loops: CDR1 MGHDK, CDR2 SYGVNS. This CDR3 reads CASSESGTGHYGYTF. The CDR3 DNA reads TGTGCCAGCAGTGAATCCGGGACAGGGCACTATGGCTACACCTTC.

The gene calls are TRBV7-6 and TRBJ1-3; TRBD1 matches at 9 bases. This CDR3 contains 15 residues. Trimming cost V 5 bases and J 6 bases; bases outside gene matches: 8. Germline values: CDR1 SGHVS, CDR2 FNYEAQ. The CDR3 DNA is TGTGCCAGCAGCGAGTGGGACAGGGTGCAAAACACCATATATTTT. The encoded protein is CASSEWDRVQNTIYF.

This chain uses TRBV27 with TRBJ2-7; 9 nucleotides match TRBD1. The CDR3 has 15 residues. The germline gives CDR1 MNHEY, CDR2 SMNVEV (reference sequence). The V gene end was trimmed by 5 bases and the J gene end by 6 bases; junction bases not matched to a gene: 11. CDR3 DNA sequence: TGTGCCAGCAGTCTCGGGACAGGGTGGGGAGGCGAGCAGTACTTC. It codes for CASSLGTGWGGEQYF.

The chain is built from TRBV10-2 and TRBJ2-2; TRBD2 aligns across 9 bases. Germline assignment: CDR1 WSHSY and CDR2 SAAADI. The CDR3 is made up of 17 amino acids. V shed 3 bases and J 7 bases; nucleotides not matched to a gene: 12. As DNA, the CDR3 is TGCGCCAGCAGTGACGATAATTCCGGGACTAGCATCGGGGAGCTGTTTTTT. Translated, it gives CASSDDNSGTSIGELFF.

In DNA form, the CDR3 reads TGTGCCAGCAGCCGAGGTGGGGCCGGTGAAAAACTGTTTTTT. This encodes CASSRGGAGEKLFF. The J gene is TRBJ1-4, the V gene TRBV28, with D possibly being TRBD1 (5 bases). The germline CDR1 and CDR2 sequences are MDHEN and SYDVKM. Deletions cut 6 bases from V and 7 bases from J, with 15 bases between. The CDR3 covers 14 residues.

The rearrangement links TRBV7-2 to TRBJ2-2, with TRBD1 matching over 7 bases. Germline CDR1 is SGHTA and CDR2 is FQGNSA. V gave up 1 base and J gave up 1 base; unmatched junction bases: 0. This CDR3 has 15 residues. The CDR3 is CASSLGTGNTGELFF. CDR3 coding DNA: TGTGCCAGCAGCTTAGGGACAGGGAACACCGGGGAGCTGTTTTTT.

The rearrangement joins TRBV29-1 to TRBJ2-7; weak D call: TRBD1 (6 bases). Trimming removed 7 bases from V and 2 bases from J, with 12 bases in between. The CDR3 spans 12 residues. The germline V gene encodes CDR1 SQVTM and CDR2 ANQGSEA. The CDR3 DNA reads as TGCAGCGCCTTTAGGGGGACCTACGAGCAGTACTTC. Translating it yields CSAFRGTYEQYF.

The gene calls are TRBV6-1 and TRBJ1-1; D may be TRBD1 (6 bases). Germline V gene lookup returns CDR1 MNHNS and CDR2 SASEGT. Trimming stripped 5 bases from V and 6 bases from J, with 10 bases between. This CDR3 spans 12 amino acids. Here the CDR3 reads CASSIGGAEAFF. In DNA form, the CDR3 reads TGTGCCAGCAGTATAGGGGGGGCTGAAGCTTTCTTT.

DNA of the CDR3: TGTGCCAGCAGTTACGTGGGCGGGCGGGATACGCAGTATTTT. Translated: CASSYVGGRDTQYF. The chain uses TRBV6-5 and TRBJ2-3; tentatively, D is TRBD2 (5 bases). Trimming removed 2 bases from V and 6 bases from J, with 12 bases in between. CDR1 is MNHEY and CDR2 is SVGAGI in the germline V gene. The CDR3 totals 14 residues.

The rearrangement links TRBV20-1 to TRBJ1-1; TRBD1 is a possible D gene (5 bases). The CDR3 extends over 11 amino acids. V lost 5 bases and J lost 7, with 11 bases in between. Germline CDR1 reads DFQATT; CDR2 reads SNEGSKA (reference sequence). The CDR3 DNA follows: TGCAGTGCTGGTTTTACAGGTGAAGCTTTCTTT. Its protein product is CSAGFTGEAFF.

This clone was observed once. This chain uses TRBV5-7 with TRBJ1-2; 7 bases are a match to TRBD1. TRBV5-7 is marked as an open reading frame, function uncertain. CDR3 size: 15 residues. Losses at the gene ends were 4 bases for V and 7 bases for J; bases not matched to a gene: 13. This CDR3 reads CASSPRDSPDLGYTF. CDR3 nucleotide sequence: TGTGCCAGCAGCCCAAGGGACAGTCCAGACCTTGGCTACACCTTC.

The V and J genes are TRBV4-1 and TRBJ1-1; TRBD1 aligns across 7 bases. Germline V gene sequence: CDR1 MGHRA, CDR2 YSYEKL. The CDR3 sequence is 17 residues long. The V and J ends lost 1 base and 2 bases, in that order; junction bases with no gene match: 10. The CDR3 bases are TGCGCCAGCAGCCAAGGGGGCAGGGGGACAGAAAACACTGAAGCTTTCTTT. Translated, it gives CASSQGGRGTENTEAFF.

This chain joins TRBV27 and TRBJ2-7, with D possibly TRBD1 on 5 matching bases. Germline V lookup: CDR1 MNHEY, CDR2 SMNVEV (reference sequence). CDR3 size: 15 residues. Deletions cut 0 bases from V and 2 bases from J, with 11 bases between. The CDR3, as DNA: TGTGCCAGCAGTTTATCGTTCAAGGGGACCTACGAGCAGTACTTC. This encodes CASSLSFKGTYEQYF.

The V and J genes are TRBV30 and TRBJ1-2; D unresolved. CDR1 is GTSNPN, CDR2 SVGIG, per germline (reference sequence). Trimming took 3 bases from V and 2 from J, leaving 13 bases between them. The CDR3 contains 14 residues. As DNA, the CDR3 is TGTGCCTGGAGACTACCGGGAGGGAACTATGGCTACACCTTC. Translating gives CAWRLPGGNYGYTF. The whole variable domain, remainder taken from reference TRBV30 and TRBJ1-2, is SQTIHQWPATLVQPVGSPLSLECTVEGTSNPNLYWYRQAAGRGLQLLFYSVGIGQISSEVPQNLSASRPQDRQFILSSKKLLLSDSGFYLCAWRLPGGNYGYTFGSGTRLTVV.

In this sample, this clone turned up once. This chain links TRBV7-8 with TRBJ2-5, with 7 positions matching TRBD1. This CDR3 is built from 14 residues. Germline V gene data show CDR1 as SGHVS and CDR2 as FQNEAQ. The junction had 6 bases not matched to a gene; V was cut back by 6 bases and J by 2 bases. The CDR3 DNA follows: TGTGCCAGCAGTACCGGGACAGAACAAGAGACCCAGTACTTC. It yields the protein CASSTGTEQETQYF.

V and J are TRBV7-2 and TRBJ2-3, with D maybe TRBD2 (6 bases). CDR1 is SGHTA and CDR2 is FQGNSA in the germline V gene. The CDR3 consists of 13 residues. Trimming left V 7 bases short and J 5 bases short, with 13 bases between. The CDR3 loop is CASTWVGGDTQYF. In DNA form, the CDR3 reads TGTGCCAGCACCTGGGTGGGGGGAGATACGCAGTATTTT.

The chain links TRBV18 to TRBJ2-7, with 11 bases fitting TRBD1. This CDR3 comprises 13 residues. Germline V gene lookup returns CDR1 KGHSH and CDR2 LQKENI. The trim removed 3 bases at V and 11 bases at J, leaving 6 bases unmatched. CDR3 bases: TGTGCCAGCTCACCGCCGGGACAGGGGGAGGAGTACTTC. It specifies CASSPPGQGEEYF.

The chain couples TRBV7-6 to TRBJ1-4; D is unresolved. The germline gives CDR1 SGHVS, CDR2 FNYEAQ. The CDR3 has 16 amino acids. V was clipped by 5 bases and J by 4 bases, with 17 bases between them. CDR3 amino acids: CASSPRPGPSNEKLFF. In nucleotides, the CDR3 is TGTGCCAGCAGCCCCCGGCCAGGCCCGAGTAATGAAAAACTGTTTTTT.

The genes are TRBV7-8 and TRBJ2-1; possibly TRBD2 for D (6 bases). Trimming shortened V by 4 bases and J by 1 base, and 23 bases separated the two germline ends. In germline, CDR1 is SGHVS, CDR2 FQNEAQ. The CDR3 is 19 residues long. The DNA for the CDR3 is TGTGCCAGCAGCTCTGGGCGGGATTATGAAGAAAGGTCCTACAATGAGCAGTTCTTC. Translation gives CASSSGRDYEERSYNEQFF.

The J gene is TRBJ1-6, the V gene TRBV19; TRBD1 matches 7 bases. CDR1 LNHDA and CDR2 SQIVND come from the germline V gene (reference sequence). V shed 7 bases, J shed 5 bases, and the junction held 5 bases outside the gene matches. The CDR3 totals 14 residues. The CDR3 sequence is CASKGGTDNSPLHF. CDR3 coding DNA: TGTGCCAGTAAGGGTGGGACAGATAATTCACCCCTCCACTTT.

This rearrangement joins TRBV27 to TRBJ1-2; D is ambiguous. V shed 5 bases and J shed 4 bases, with 14 bases lying between them. The germline gives CDR1 MNHEY, CDR2 SMNVEV (reference sequence). The CDR3 contains 14 residues. CDR3 in amino acids: CASSGVGGSYGYTF. The DNA for the CDR3 is TGTGCCAGCAGTGGGGTGGGCGGGAGCTATGGCTACACCTTC.

This chain links TRBV29-1 with TRBJ2-7; D is ambiguous. V was clipped by 5 bases and J by 3 bases, with 11 bases between them. This CDR3 is 12 amino acids long. Germline values: CDR1 SQVTM, CDR2 ANQGSEA. CDR3 sequence: CSVSPTDYEQYF. The CDR3 DNA follows: TGCAGCGTTTCACCCACAGACTACGAGCAGTACTTC.

The chain links TRBV19 to TRBJ2-7; unclear D gene. V was clipped by 7 bases and J by 1 base, with 11 bases between them. Germline values: CDR1 LNHDA, CDR2 SQIVND (reference sequence). CDR3 size: 13 residues. Written as DNA, the CDR3 is TGTGCCAGTACCCCTGCGGAATCCTACGAGCAGTACTTC. Protein sequence: CASTPAESYEQYF.

This sequence joins TRBV6-6 and TRBJ1-1; TRBD1 aligns across 8 bases. V trimming: 2 bases; J trimming: 3 bases; junction bases outside the gene matches: 5. CDR3 length equals 15 residues. CDR1 is MNHNY and CDR2 is SVGAGI in the germline V gene (reference sequence). The CDR3 protein is CASSYSSGGHTEAFF. Written as DNA, the CDR3 is TGTGCCAGCAGTTACAGTTCAGGGGGCCACACTGAAGCTTTCTTT.